These T cell receptor beta chains were read from a single sample in a study of control samples from healthy donors and cancer patients. The data were produced by immunoSEQ multiplex PCR, yet TCRdb's version contains in-frame clones alone and is incomplete. This sample has 77,000 or so clones, with about nine tenths found just once. Sequenced: blood. These receptors originate from a man in his thirties or forties in good health. The CDR3 runs from the conserved cysteine through the conserved F or W. A D gene is named only where the DNA matches it firmly. A clone size is listed for some rows: how often the clone was seen (once, few, many), or a class if it is expanded.

abundance	d_gene	j_gene	v_gene	CDR3nt	CDR3aa
.	.	TRBJ1-1	TRBV28	TGTGCCAGCAGCCCCTCACTTGAAGCTTTCTTT	CASSPSLEAFF
.	.	TRBJ1-2	TRBV7-9	TGTGCCAGCAGCTTCGGCGACGGCAATGGCTACACCTTC	CASSFGDGNGYTF
.	TRBD2	TRBJ2-5	TRBV11-2	TGTGCCAGCAGCTTAGTAGTGGGACTAGGGACCGGAGCGACCCAGTACTTC	CASSLVVGLGTGATQYF
.	TRBD1	TRBJ2-1	TRBV30	TGTGCCTGGAGTGTAGGGACAGGGAGATACAATGAGCAGTTCTTC	CAWSVGTGRYNEQFF
.	TRBD1	TRBJ2-7	TRBV6-5	TGTGCCAGCAGTTCCCCGTCAGGGGGCTTTGGTGAGCAGTACTTC	CASSSPSGGFGEQYF
.	.	TRBJ2-7	TRBV3-1/TRBV3-2	TGTGCCAGCAGCCAAGATAGGGCAGCTATCTTC	CASSQDRAAIF
.	TRBD1	TRBJ1-5	TRBV5-8	TGTGCCAGCAGCTTGGTGGTTGGGACAGGGAATCAGCCCCAGCATTTT	CASSLVVGTGNQPQHF
.	.	TRBJ2-5	TRBV29-1	TGCAGCGTAGATGGGGTAGGACGGGGGCCGACCCAGTACTTC	CSVDGVGRGPTQYF
few	.	TRBJ1-2	TRBV28	TGTGCCAGCAGGATCAAGAGGGACTACACCTTC	CASRIKRDYTF
.	.	TRBJ2-1	TRBV6-6	TGTGCCAGCAGTTACGCGAAGGGGTACGGTGAGCAGTTCTTC	CASSYAKGYGEQFF
.	.	TRBJ2-1	TRBV15	TGTGCCACCAGCTCCGTCCCGGTTCGGGAGCAGTTCTTC	CATSSVPVREQFF
.	.	TRBJ1-1	TRBV11-2	TGTGCCAGCTACGACCGGGTTCTTGGCACTGAAGCTTTCTTT	CASYDRVLGTEAFF
.	.	TRBJ1-4	TRBV3-1/TRBV3-2	TGTGCCAGCAGCCAAGATAGGGTGGCAGGGGAAAAACTGTTTTTT	CASSQDRVAGEKLFF
.	.	TRBJ2-6	TRBV19	TGTGCCAGTAGTATCCCCCGAACAGGCTCTGGGGCCAACGTCCTGACTTTC	CASSIPRTGSGANVLTF
.	.	TRBJ2-1	TRBV7-9	TGTGCCAGCAGCCGTCGTTGGGGGGCCGGGGATGAGCAGTTCTTC	CASSRRWGAGDEQFF
once	TRBD2	TRBJ2-6	TRBV5-1	TGCGCCAGCAGCCCTGGACTAGCGGGAGTTAACTCTGGGGCCAACGTCCTGACTTTC	CASSPGLAGVNSGANVLTF
once	TRBD1	TRBJ2-6	TRBV10-1	TGCGCCAGCAGTGATTGGGACAGGGAAGTCTTTCCCCCTGGGGCCAACGTCCTGACTTTC	CASSDWDREVFPPGANVLTF